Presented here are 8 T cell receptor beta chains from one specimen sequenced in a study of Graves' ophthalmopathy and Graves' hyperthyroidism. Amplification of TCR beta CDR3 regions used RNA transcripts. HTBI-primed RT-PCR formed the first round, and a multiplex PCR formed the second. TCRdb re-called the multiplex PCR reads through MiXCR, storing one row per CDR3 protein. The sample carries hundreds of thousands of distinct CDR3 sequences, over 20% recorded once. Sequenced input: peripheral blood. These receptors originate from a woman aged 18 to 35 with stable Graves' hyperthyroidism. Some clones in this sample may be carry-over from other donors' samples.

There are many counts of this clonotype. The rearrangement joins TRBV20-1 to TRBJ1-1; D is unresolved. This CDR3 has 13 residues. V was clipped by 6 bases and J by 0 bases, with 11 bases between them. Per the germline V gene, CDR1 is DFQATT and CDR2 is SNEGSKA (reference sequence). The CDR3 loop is CSAKRGLNTEAFF. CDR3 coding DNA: TGCAGTGCGAAGCGAGGCTTGAACACTGAAGCTTTCTTT.

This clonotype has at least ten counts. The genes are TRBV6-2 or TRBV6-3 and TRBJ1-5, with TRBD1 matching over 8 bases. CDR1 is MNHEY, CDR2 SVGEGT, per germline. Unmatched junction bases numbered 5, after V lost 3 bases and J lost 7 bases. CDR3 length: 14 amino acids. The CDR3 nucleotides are TGTGCCAGCAGTTATGAACAGGGGGTCCAGCCCCAGCATTTT. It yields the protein CASSYEQGVQPQHF.

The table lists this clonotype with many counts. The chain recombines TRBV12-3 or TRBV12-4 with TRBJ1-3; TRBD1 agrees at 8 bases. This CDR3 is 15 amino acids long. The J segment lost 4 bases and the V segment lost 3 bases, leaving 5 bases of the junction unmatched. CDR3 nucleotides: TGTGCCAGCAGTTTTTCAGGGGGCCGAGGAAACACCATATATTTT. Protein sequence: CASSFSGGRGNTIYF.

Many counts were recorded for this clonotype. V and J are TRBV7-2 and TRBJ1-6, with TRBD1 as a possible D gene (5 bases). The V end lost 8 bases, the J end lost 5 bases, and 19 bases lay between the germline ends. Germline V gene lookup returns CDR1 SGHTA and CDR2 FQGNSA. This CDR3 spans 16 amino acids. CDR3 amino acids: CASSRRGLADNSPLHF. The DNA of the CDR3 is TGTGCCAGCTCCAGGCGGGGGTTAGCCGATAATTCACCCCTCCACTTT.

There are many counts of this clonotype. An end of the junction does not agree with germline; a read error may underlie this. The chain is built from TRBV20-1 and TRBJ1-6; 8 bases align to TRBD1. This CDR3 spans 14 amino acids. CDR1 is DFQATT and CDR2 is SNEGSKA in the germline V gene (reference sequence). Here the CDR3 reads CSARDRGLNSPLHF. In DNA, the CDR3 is TGCAGTGCGAGAGACAGGGGACTTAATTCACCCCTCCACTTT.

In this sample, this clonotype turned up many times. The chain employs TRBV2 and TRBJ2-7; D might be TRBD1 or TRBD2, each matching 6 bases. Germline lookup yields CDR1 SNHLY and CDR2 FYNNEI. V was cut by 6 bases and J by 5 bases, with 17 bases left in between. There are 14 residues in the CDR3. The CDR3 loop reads CASREQGGWDEQYF. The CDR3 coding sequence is TGTGCCAGCAGGGAACAGGGAGGATGGGACGAGCAGTACTTC.

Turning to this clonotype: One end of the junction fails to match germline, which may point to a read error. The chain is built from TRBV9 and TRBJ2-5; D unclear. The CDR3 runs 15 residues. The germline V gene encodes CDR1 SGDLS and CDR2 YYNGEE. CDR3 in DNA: TGTGCCAGCAGCGTAGATGCATTCGGGCAAGAGACCAAGTACTTC. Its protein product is CASSVDAFGQETKYF.

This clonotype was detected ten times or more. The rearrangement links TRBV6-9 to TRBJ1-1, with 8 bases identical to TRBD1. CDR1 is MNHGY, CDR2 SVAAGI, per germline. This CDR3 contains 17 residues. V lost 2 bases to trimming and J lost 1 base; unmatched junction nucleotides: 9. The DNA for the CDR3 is TGTGCCAGCAGTTATCCCCCAGAGGACAGGGCGAACACTGAAGCTTTCTTT. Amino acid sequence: CASSYPPEDRANTEAFF.